What follows is one T cell receptor beta chain and its context. Its antigen is undetermined. This entry comes from a study of cytomegalovirus exposure and HLA in healthy donors. The study's findings and limits: The dataset shows that most TCR sequences were rare, while some public TCRs occurred in many donors. An analysis was carried out at a later point. It showed that HLA-associated TCR beta chains were more clonally expanded than equally common non-associated chains.

Researchers ran the PCR with 60 Vbeta and 13 Jbeta primers. Sequencing used immunoSEQ multiplex PCR; TCRdb keeps in-frame clones, though not all of them. The sample gives roughly 120,000 clones, more than 60% of which show up once; over 3.5% is in the top ten. This CDR3 contains 20 residues. The V gene lost 6 bases and the J gene lost 0 bases, with 30 bases spanning the gap. CDR1 and CDR2 from the germline V gene are MDHEN and SYDVKM. Material: PBMCs. This TCR was sampled from a woman in her 40s in good health and CMV-seronegative. The chain uses TRBV28 and TRBJ2-7; D possibly matches TRBD1 or TRBD2 (9 bases each). CDR3 residues: CASSSPPGQGGSGSSYEQYF. CDR3 bases: TGTGCCAGCAGCTCACCGCCGGGACAGGGTGGTAGCGGGAGCTCCTACGAGCAGTACTTC.